This TCR beta chain was recorded in a study of shared clonotypes between healthy human individuals. Every subset had its genomic DNA shared out evenly among several immunoSEQ plates. TCRdb's copy holds only in-frame clones and misses some; the assay was immunoSEQ multiplex PCR. The table shows about 380,000 clones, with around 96% occurring only once. The authors combined CD45RO+ cells with CCR7-negative CD45RA+ TemRA cells as CD8 memory. Study results and caveats: About 4.5% of naive CD4 clonotypes were common to several donors.

This clone has a handful of counts. What it binds is unknown. This CDR3 spans 10 amino acids. Trimming took off 3 bases at V and 4 bases at J, with 0 bases between the two ends. Germline values: CDR1 SNHLY, CDR2 FYNNEI. Sequencing used memory CD8+ T cells sorted from blood. Subset described: CD45RO+ cells pooled with CCR7-negative TemRA cells. The chain has TRBV2 and TRBJ1-1, with D hard to call. This TCR came from a man aged 25-45 years in good health. CDR3 loop: CASSDTEAFF. The CDR3 DNA is TGTGCCAGCAGTGACACTGAAGCTTTCTTT.